A single sample is the source of the 21 T cell receptor beta chains below, sequenced in a study of human T cells and chemical hapten exposure. The time point is: pre-sensitization, week 0. The treatment denotes: therapeutic diphenylcyclopropenone sensitization with weekly scalp DPC. Total RNA was extracted from unfractionated whole blood. In TCRdb, the RACE reads were re-called with MiXCR into one record per CDR3 protein. The data show tens of thousands of distinct CDR3 sequences, approximately 10% seen once. The source material was whole blood, sampled in connection with sensitization to the hapten diphenylcyclopropenone (DPC). The receptors were gathered from a man aged 45 to 65 with alopecia areata. Some clones in this sample may be carry-over from other donors' samples.

This clonotype appeared many times. J is TRBJ2-5 and V is TRBV29-1, with TRBD2 as a possible D gene (5 bases). Between the trimmed V and J ends, which lost 4 bases and 2 bases, there was a span of 11 bases. The CDR3 consists of 13 residues. The V gene's germline CDR1 is SQVTM and CDR2 ANQGSEA. CDR3 protein: CSVGRRGQETQYF. The CDR3, as DNA: TGCAGCGTTGGGCGAAGAGGGCAAGAGACCCAGTACTTC.

This clonotype was recorded many times. The chain employs TRBV28 and TRBJ2-1, with 8 nucleotides matching TRBD2. The CDR3 runs to 14 residues. The V segment lost 3 bases and the J segment 8 bases; nucleotides outside the gene matches: 6. Germline CDR1 and CDR2: MDHEN and SYDVKM. As DNA, the CDR3 is TGTGCCAGCAGTTTTGGAGCGGGAGCGGATGAGCAGTTCTTC. Its translation: CASSFGAGADEQFF.

V gene TRBV29-1 combines with J gene TRBJ2-3, with 7 bases matching TRBD2. The CDR3 has 14 residues. Germline CDR1 and CDR2: SQVTM and ANQGSEA. V gave up 6 bases and J gave up 3 bases; unmatched junction bases: 9. The chain's CDR3 is CSVGRLAETDTQYF. CDR3 bases: TGCAGCGTGGGGAGGCTAGCGGAGACAGATACGCAGTATTTT.

This clonotype was observed a handful of times. The genes are TRBV28 and TRBJ1-5; D not certain. The CDR3 consists of 14 residues. In germline, CDR1 is MDHEN, CDR2 SYDVKM. V lost 6 bases to trimming and J lost 4 bases, with 13 bases between them. CDR3 sequence: CASSDRTFNQPQHF. The CDR3 DNA follows: TGTGCCAGCAGCGACCGCACCTTTAATCAGCCCCAGCATTTT.

This clonotype was seen repeatedly, ten times or more. This chain uses TRBV4-3 with TRBJ2-2; D unresolved. Trimming removed 0 bases from V and 4 bases from J, with 12 bases in between. CDR3 length: 16 residues. Germline lookup yields CDR1 LGHNA and CDR2 YSLEER. CDR3 amino acids: CASSQDSQSITGELFF. CDR3 nucleotide sequence: TGCGCCAGCAGCCAAGATTCTCAGAGCATCACCGGGGAGCTGTTTTTT.

This clonotype came up a few times. This sequence joins TRBV4-1 and TRBJ2-7, with TRBD1 matching 9 bases. Looked up from germline, CDR1 is MGHRA and CDR2 is YSYEKL. V gave up 0 bases and J gave up 1 base; unmatched junction bases: 1. The CDR3 length is 15 residues. The DNA of the CDR3 is TGCGCCAGCAGCCAAGAGACAGGGGGATCCTACGAGCAGTACTTC. As protein: CASSQETGGSYEQYF.

The V and J genes are TRBV6-2 or TRBV6-3 and TRBJ2-1; D remains ambiguous. The V end was cut by 1 base, the J end by 8 bases, with 6 bases between. Germline CDR1 MNHEY, CDR2 SVGEGT. CDR3 length: 12 residues. CDR3 nucleotides: TGTGCCAGCAGTTACTGGCACCATGAGCAGTTCTTC. Its translation: CASSYWHHEQFF.

In this sample, this clonotype turned up many times. The rearrangement uses TRBV6-6 and TRBJ2-4; the D gene is possibly TRBD2 (6 bases). The length of the CDR3 is 16 residues. Germline V CDR1 and CDR2: MNHNY, SVGAGI (reference sequence). Trimming took 5 bases from V and 2 from J, leaving 16 bases between them. This chain's CDR3 is CASSGREWETKNIQYF. The CDR3 nucleotides are TGTGCCAGCAGTGGCCGGGAGTGGGAAACCAAAAACATTCAGTACTTC.

A note on this clonotype: A read error may be the cause here, since a much bigger clone is one base away. The genes are TRBV3-1 and TRBJ2-4; 9 bases line up with TRBD2. In germline, CDR1 is LGHDT, CDR2 YNNKEL (reference sequence). With 3 bases clipped from V and 7 bases from J, the junction kept 13 bases outside the gene matches. The CDR3 totals 17 residues. This CDR3 is CASSQWTSVSGENIQYF. The CDR3 region has the DNA TGTGCCAGCAGCCAGTGGACTAGCGTGAGTGGCGAGAACATTCAGTACTTC. The full variable domain, in which reference TRBV3-1 and TRBJ2-4 provide the parts outside the CDR3, is DTAVSQTPKYLVTQMGNDKSIKCEQNLGHDTMYWYKQDSKKFLKIMFSYNNKELIINETVPNRFSPKSPDKAHLNLHINSLELGDSAVYFCASSQWTSVSGENIQYFGAGTRLSVL.

This clonotype has a count of ten or more. The V call is TRBV4-2, the J call TRBJ2-3, with 8 positions matching TRBD2. The V gene end was trimmed by 0 bases and the J gene end by 4 bases; junction bases not matched to a gene: 9. The CDR3 extends over 17 amino acids. Germline lookup yields CDR1 LGHNA and CDR2 YNFKEQ. CDR3 DNA: TGTGCCAGCAGCCAAGATGGTGCGGGGGGAGGCGCAGATACGCAGTATTTT. Protein sequence: CASSQDGAGGGADTQYF.

This clonotype was picked up a small number of times. The V gene is TRBV5-1, the J gene TRBJ2-1; 12 bases map to TRBD2. The CDR3 is 14 amino acids. Germline lookup yields CDR1 SGHRS and CDR2 YFSETQ. Unmatched junction bases numbered 4, after V lost 2 bases and J lost 10 bases. CDR3 nucleotides: TGCGCCAGCAGCTTCCTAGCGGGAGGGCAGGAGCAGTTCTTC. Amino acids: CASSFLAGGQEQFF.

This clonotype was detected ten times or more. The chain links TRBV6-4 to TRBJ2-2; the D is unclear. The CDR3 has 13 amino acids. V lost 2 bases and J 5 bases, leaving 6 bases between the germline ends. The germline CDR1 and CDR2 sequences are MRHNA and SNTAGT. Here the CDR3 DNA reads TGTGCCAGCAGTGACAGGCCGACCGGGGAGCTGTTTTTT. Residues: CASSDRPTGELFF.

This clonotype occurred once. The chain uses TRBV28 and TRBJ2-7; perhaps TRBD2 as D (6 bases). CDR3 length equals 14 residues. Germline V gene lookup returns CDR1 MDHEN and CDR2 SYDVKM. V shed 6 bases and J shed 0 bases, with 12 bases lying between them. CDR3 loop: CASSRPSASYEQYF. The CDR3 nucleotides read TGTGCCAGCAGCCGGCCTAGCGCCTCCTACGAGCAGTACTTC. Complete variable domain (other parts from reference TRBV28 and TRBJ2-7): DVKVTQSSRYLVKRTGEKVFLECVQDMDHENMFWYRQDPGLGLRLIYFSYDVKMKEKGDIPEGYSVSREKKERFSLILESASTNQTSMYLCASSRPSASYEQYFGPGTRLTVT.

This clonotype was recorded at least ten times. CDR3: CASSRGPLNQPQHF. The DNA for the CDR3 is TGCGCCAGCAGCCGAGGGCCCCTCAATCAGCCCCAGCATTTT. This chain joins TRBV4-1 and TRBJ1-5; D gene ambiguous. CDR3 length equals 14 residues. Deletions cut 4 bases from V and 3 bases from J, with 10 bases between. Germline loops: CDR1 MGHRA, CDR2 YSYEKL.

This clonotype was seen a few times. Here the CDR3 DNA reads TGTGCCTGGAGAGGCCAGGGCAATCAGCCCCAGCATTTT. This codes for CAWRGQGNQPQHF. The rearrangement joins TRBV30 to TRBJ1-5; D unclear. This CDR3 has 13 amino acids. Trimming left V 3 bases short and J 2 bases short, with 8 bases between. Germline values: CDR1 GTSNPN, CDR2 SVGIG (reference sequence).

This clonotype was seen more than once but under ten times. The chain has TRBV7-9 and TRBJ1-1; no clear D gene. V was shortened by 5 bases and J by 1 base, with 8 bases between the two germline ends. The CDR3 is made up of 13 amino acids. Germline V CDR1 and CDR2: SEHNR, FQNEAQ (reference sequence). In DNA, the CDR3 is TGTGCCAGCAGCCCCCGACAGAACACTGAAGCTTTCTTT. This translates into CASSPRQNTEAFF.

The chain couples TRBV12-3 or TRBV12-4 to TRBJ2-7; D is perhaps TRBD1 (6 bases). V was pared by 6 bases and J by 3 bases, with 12 bases between. This CDR3 contains 13 residues. The CDR3 region has the DNA TGTGCCAGCAGACCCGAACAGGGCTACGAGCAGTACTTC. This gives the protein CASRPEQGYEQYF.

There are a few counts of this clonotype. The chain couples TRBV12-3 or TRBV12-4 to TRBJ1-6; 7 nucleotides align to TRBD1. This CDR3 is built from 14 residues. Losses at the gene ends were 9 bases for V and 8 bases for J; bases not matched to a gene: 10. CDR3 coding DNA: TGTGCCAGTGGGGGTAGGGGGCGCGATTCACCCCTCCACTTT. It specifies CASGGRGRDSPLHF.

This clonotype showed up just a few times. This chain joins TRBV10-3 and TRBJ2-7; D perhaps matches TRBD2 (5 bases). Germline CDR1 reads ENHRY; CDR2 reads SYGVKD. CDR3 length: 12 amino acids. V dropped 2 bases and J dropped 7 bases, with 9 bases sitting between them. CDR3 coding DNA: TGTGCCATCAGTGAGGGCCCGGGGGAGCAGTACTTC. It specifies CAISEGPGEQYF.

This clonotype was picked up many times. The chain employs TRBV29-1 and TRBJ2-1; 7 nucleotides agree with TRBD1. V gave up 7 bases and J gave up 2 bases; unmatched junction bases: 11. Germline-derived CDR1 and CDR2 are SQVTM and ANQGSEA. The CDR3 is 15 amino acids. The CDR3 loop reads CSALNRGATYNEQFF. The CDR3 DNA sequence: TGCAGCGCCCTAAACAGGGGAGCGACCTACAATGAGCAGTTCTTC.

The V and J genes are TRBV3-1 and TRBJ1-2; D gene ambiguous. In germline, CDR1 is LGHDT, CDR2 YNNKEL (reference sequence). The ends were cut back, 1 base at V and 4 bases at J, with 16 bases in the middle. The CDR3 consists of 16 residues. Written as DNA, the CDR3 is TGTGCCAGCAGCCAAGTAGGAGGACGCCGCTTCTATGGCTACACCTTC. Amino acid sequence: CASSQVGGRRFYGYTF.